This is a list of T cell receptor beta chains from one sample in a study of Ad26.COV2.S vaccination and SARS-CoV-2 variants. Assay used: immunoSEQ multiplex PCR; TCRdb lists only in-frame clones, some missing. Of roughly 500,000 clones in the sample, around nine tenths were seen once. This material consisted of peripheral blood, taken in a trial of Ad26.COV2.S vaccine versus placebo. Receptor source: a person between 18 and 60 years old who received the Ad26.COV2.S COVID-19 vaccine or a placebo. CDR3s include the opening cysteine and the closing phenylalanine or tryptophan. A D gene is named only where the DNA matches it firmly. Clone size is stated in some rows and not others, as once, few, many or a class when expanded.

V gene	J gene	clone size	D gene	CDR3 protein	CDR3 DNA
TRBV7-8	TRBJ2-5	NA	NA	CASSLESAQETQYF	TGTGCCAGCAGCTTAGAGTCAGCCCAAGAGACCCAGTACTTC
TRBV10-3	TRBJ2-5	NA	TRBD2	CAIGRVQETQYF	TGTGCCATCGGGAGGGTCCAAGAGACCCAGTACTTC
TRBV28	TRBJ2-7	once	NA	CASRSGAYEQYF	TGTGCCAGCAGGTCAGGAGCCTACGAGCAGTACTTC
TRBV7-2	TRBJ1-2	NA	TRBD1	CASSLAAGGGYGYTF	TGTGCCAGCAGCTTAGCGGCAGGGGGCGGCTATGGCTACACCTTC
TRBV7-2	TRBJ2-3	NA	NA	CASSFATQRNTQYF	TGTGCCAGCAGCTTCGCCACCCAGCGTAATACGCAGTATTTT
TRBV6-6	TRBJ1-3	NA	NA	CASGWDSGNTIYF	TGTGCCAGTGGTTGGGACTCTGGAAACACCATATATTTT
TRBV9	TRBJ2-3	NA	TRBD2	CASSLGSSGIPDTQYF	TGTGCCAGCAGCCTAGGTAGTAGCGGGATCCCAGATACGCAGTATTTT
TRBV20-1	TRBJ1-6	NA	NA	CSASVQGVGNSPLHF	TGCAGTGCTAGTGTACAGGGTGTGGGGAATTCACCCCTCCACTTT
TRBV28	TRBJ1-1	NA	NA	CASSFNRRAEAFF	TGTGCCAGCAGTTTTAATCGGCGAGCAGAAGCTTTCTTT
TRBV10-1	TRBJ1-5	few	NA	CASGEMRNQPQHF	TGCGCCAGCGGAGAGATGCGCAATCAGCCCCAGCATTTT
TRBV4-1	TRBJ2-7	NA	TRBD2	CASSQDVGGSRSYEQYF	TGCGCCAGCAGCCAAGATGTCGGGGGGAGTAGGTCCTACGAGCAGTACTTC
TRBV5-1	TRBJ2-1	NA	TRBD2	CASSLLAGTSGRGNEQFF	TGCGCCAGCAGCCTCCTGGCCGGGACTAGCGGGAGGGGGAATGAGCAGTTCTTC
TRBV4-3	TRBJ2-7	many	NA	CASSQDPQTVYEQYF	TGCGCCAGCAGCCAAGACCCCCAAACAGTTTACGAGCAGTACTTC
TRBV5-1	TRBJ2-1	once	NA	CASSLASLQNEQFF	TGCGCCAGCAGCTTGGCCTCATTACAGAATGAGCAGTTCTTC
TRBV7-2	TRBJ2-6	NA	NA	CASSLVRRSGANVLTF	TGTGCCAGCAGCTTAGTACGGCGCTCTGGGGCCAACGTCCTGACTTTC
TRBV28	TRBJ2-1	NA	TRBD2	CASSFPGLAGNNEQFF	TGTGCCAGCAGTTTCCCCGGACTAGCGGGTAACAATGAGCAGTTCTTC
TRBV5-3	TRBJ2-2	NA	TRBD1	CARSLSPGQGVSFNTGELFF	TGTGCCAGAAGCTTGTCGCCGGGACAGGGGGTTTCGTTTAACACCGGGGAGCTGTTTTTT
TRBV18	TRBJ2-1	NA	NA	CASSPLTSHEQFF	TGTGCCAGCTCCCCGCTGACTAGTCATGAGCAGTTCTTC
TRBV6-6	TRBJ1-2	NA	NA	CASRDTGRASYTF	TGTGCCAGCAGAGACACAGGGAGGGCTAGCTACACCTTC
TRBV28	TRBJ1-4	NA	NA	CASSLRSIRIENEKLFF	TGTGCCAGCAGTTTACGATCAATCAGAATTGAGAATGAAAAACTGTTTTTT
TRBV6-6	TRBJ1-6	NA	NA	CASSYLGENYNSPLHF	TGTGCCAGCAGTTACCTCGGGGAGAACTATAATTCACCCCTCCACTTT
TRBV28	TRBJ1-6	once	NA	CASSATPGPLHF	TGTGCCAGCAGTGCAACCCCGGGACCCCTCCACTTT
TRBV24-1	TRBJ1-2	NA	NA	CATSDGRTNSGGGYTF	TGTGCCACCAGTGATGGTCGGACAAATAGTGGGGGTGGCTACACCTTC
TRBV12-2	TRBJ1-2	NA	NA	CASRLVFWGAGGYTF	TGTGCAAGTCGCTTAGTATTTTGGGGGGCTGGTGGCTACACCTTC
TRBV14	TRBJ1-2	NA	TRBD1	CASSQDSRSSYRDRDYGYTF	TGTGCCAGCAGCCAAGATTCTCGGTCCTCATACCGGGACAGGGATTATGGCTACACCTTC
TRBV10-3	TRBJ1-2	NA	NA	CAISDTQENYGYTF	TGTGCCATCAGTGATACACAGGAGAACTATGGCTACACCTTC
TRBV7-2	TRBJ2-2	NA	TRBD2	CASSPRLAGVRELFF	TGTGCCAGCAGCCCCCGACTAGCGGGAGTGAGGGAGCTGTTTTTT
TRBV30	TRBJ1-1	NA	TRBD1	CAWSGQLGQRGPHEAFF	TGTGCCTGGAGTGGACAATTGGGACAGCGAGGGCCCCATGAAGCTTTCTTT
TRBV10-3	TRBJ1-2	NA	NA	CAINGGPYGYTF	TGTGCCATCAACGGGGGGCCGTATGGCTACACCTTC
TRBV19	TRBJ2-7	NA	NA	CASSTRDPRGEQYF	TGTGCCAGTAGTACCCGGGACCCCCGCGGCGAGCAGTACTTC
TRBV5-1	TRBJ2-1	NA	NA	CASSLQEAGSYNEQFF	TGCGCCAGCAGTCTTCAGGAGGCCGGATCCTACAATGAGCAGTTCTTC
TRBV28	TRBJ1-5	NA	NA	CASSSGQPQHF	TGTGCCAGCAGTTCTGGCCAGCCCCAGCATTTT
TRBV7-9	TRBJ2-3	once	NA	CASSLGGAGNFDTQYF	TGTGCCAGCAGCTTAGGCGGGGCAGGGAATTTTGATACGCAGTATTTT
TRBV29-1	TRBJ2-7	NA	NA	CSVEASKGEQYF	TGCAGCGTTGAGGCCTCAAAGGGTGAGCAGTACTTC
TRBV2	TRBJ1-5	NA	NA	CASSEYRPNQPQHF	TGTGCCAGCAGTGAGTACAGGCCGAATCAGCCCCAGCATTTT
TRBV28	TRBJ2-7	NA	TRBD2	CASVLAGSPREQYF	TGTGCCAGCGTACTAGCGGGATCCCCGAGGGAGCAGTACTTC
TRBV19	TRBJ2-5	once	TRBD2	CASSELAGETQYF	TGTGCCAGTAGTGAACTAGCGGGAGAGACCCAGTACTTC
TRBV6-2/TRBV6-3	TRBJ2-1	NA	NA	CASSYSFGGRPREQFF	TGTGCCAGCAGTTACTCGTTTGGGGGCCGCCCGCGTGAGCAGTTCTTC
TRBV6-6	TRBJ2-2	NA	NA	CASSPGSLNGELFF	TGTGCCAGCAGCCCGGGATCCCTAAACGGGGAGCTGTTTTTT
TRBV19	TRBJ2-7	NA	NA	CARPPSGQGNEQYF	TGTGCCAGACCTCCCTCGGGACAAGGGAACGAGCAGTACTTC
TRBV19	TRBJ1-2	NA	NA	CASSTGTYGYTF	TGTGCCAGTAGTACAGGTACCTATGGCTACACCTTC
TRBV7-8	TRBJ2-7	NA	TRBD1	CASSLVIGQGREQYF	TGTGCCAGCAGCTTAGTAATTGGACAGGGTCGCGAGCAGTACTTC
TRBV7-2	TRBJ1-3	NA	NA	CASSLVPFRGNTIYF	TGTGCCAGCAGCTTAGTCCCGTTCAGGGGAAACACCATATATTTT
TRBV28	TRBJ2-1	NA	NA	CASRLTGLPGRFF	TGTGCCAGCAGACTCACCGGACTCCCGGGTAGGTTCTTC
TRBV7-8	TRBJ1-5	NA	NA	CASSFEVRQPQHF	TGTGCCAGCAGCTTTGAGGTTCGTCAGCCCCAGCATTTT
TRBV5-1	TRBJ2-5	NA	NA	CASSFRLDQETQYF	TGCGCCAGCAGCTTCAGACTAGACCAAGAGACCCAGTACTTC